The next 26 T cell receptor beta chains were all read from a single sample in a study of T-cell reconstitution after alpha-beta-depleted transplantation in children. Researchers prepared the TCRbeta library using unique molecular identifiers, the study reports. TCRdb passed the PCR reads through MiXCR, listing each CDR3 protein once. This repertoire shows about 540,000 distinct CDR3 sequences, 25% to 30% found once; its top ten account for about 35%. The specimen comprised PBMCs, sampled before TCRalphabeta/CD19-depleted stem cell transplant. The receptor source for this set is a boy in the first two years of life with Wiskott-Aldrich syndrome, due to receive a stem cell transplant.

This clonotype was counted only a few times. The V call is TRBV11-2, the J call TRBJ1-1; D might be TRBD1 (5 bases). The germline gives CDR1 SGHAT, CDR2 FQNNGV. Trimming took 1 base from V and 0 from J, leaving 12 bases between them. The CDR3 spans 16 residues. The CDR3 region is CASSLGVDSMNTEAFF. As DNA, the CDR3 is TGTGCCAGCAGCTTAGGGGTCGACAGTATGAACACTGAAGCTTTCTTT.

A few counts support this clonotype. The chain uses TRBV5-5 and TRBJ1-2, with no clear D. Germline V lookup: CDR1 SGHKS, CDR2 YYEKEE (reference sequence). The CDR3 loop spans 14 amino acids. V dropped 0 bases and J dropped 6 bases, with 12 bases sitting between them. The chain's CDR3 is CASSLVGRPDGYTF. CDR3 DNA: TGTGCCAGCAGCTTGGTCGGCAGGCCTGATGGCTACACCTTC.

The chain recombines TRBV10-3 with TRBJ2-2; TRBD2 is a possible D gene (5 bases). Germline V gives CDR1 ENHRY, CDR2 SYGVKD. The CDR3 consists of 12 residues. V was trimmed by 10 bases and J by 6 bases, leaving 12 bases between them. The CDR3 protein is CATSGGAGELFF. In nucleotides, the CDR3 is TGTGCCACCAGCGGTGGGGCCGGGGAGCTGTTTTTT.

The table lists this clonotype with a few counts. The chain is built from TRBV9 and TRBJ2-7; weak D call: TRBD2 (5 bases). The CDR3 has 15 amino acids. Per germline, CDR1 SGDLS and CDR2 YYNGEE. The V gene lost 4 bases and the J gene lost 5 bases, with 19 bases spanning the gap. CDR3 nucleotide sequence: TGTGCCAGCAGCCCGGATGCCAGGAGGAGCGACGAGCAGTACTTC. It codes for CASSPDARRSDEQYF.

The chain carries TRBV20-1 and TRBJ2-4, with D possibly matching TRBD2 (5 bases). Germline V gives CDR1 DFQATT, CDR2 SNEGSKA (reference sequence). V gave up 1 base and J gave up 2 bases, with 24 bases separating them. The CDR3 spans 19 residues. This CDR3 is CSARGPPGRGFITKNIQYF. The CDR3 nucleotides are TGCAGTGCTAGAGGGCCCCCCGGACGGGGTTTTATCACCAAAAACATTCAGTACTTC.

The chain has TRBV5-1 and TRBJ2-7; D is ambiguous. Trimming shortened V by 4 bases and J by 3 bases, and 11 bases separated the two germline ends. The CDR3 spans 13 residues. Germline V gene data show CDR1 as SGHRS and CDR2 as YFSETQ. CDR3 sequence: CASSLIAFYEQYF. For the CDR3, the DNA is TGCGCCAGCAGCCTAATTGCTTTCTACGAGCAGTACTTC.

The chain combines TRBV20-1 with TRBJ1-6; D ambiguous. Germline loops: CDR1 DFQATT, CDR2 SNEGSKA (reference sequence). V lost 6 bases and J 0 bases, leaving 9 bases between the germline ends. This CDR3 has 14 residues. CDR3 sequence reads: CSATVSSYNSPLHF. CDR3 DNA sequence: TGCAGTGCCACAGTGAGCTCCTATAATTCACCCCTCCACTTT.

The V and J genes are TRBV5-1 and TRBJ2-7; D is perhaps TRBD2 (6 bases). Germline assignment: CDR1 SGHRS and CDR2 YFSETQ. V shed 0 bases and J shed 0 bases, with 16 bases lying between them. This CDR3 comprises 17 residues. CDR3 coding DNA: TGCGCCAGCAGCTTGGTTCGCACGGGACTTCACTCCTACGAGCAGTACTTC. This sequence encodes CASSLVRTGLHSYEQYF.

The chain is built from TRBV5-1 and TRBJ1-4; D perhaps matches TRBD1 (5 bases). CDR1 SGHRS and CDR2 YFSETQ come from the germline V gene. Trimming took off 4 bases at V and 5 bases at J, with 18 bases between the two ends. The CDR3 has 16 amino acids. CDR3 amino acids: CASSKIGTGSNEKLFF. Here the CDR3 DNA reads TGCGCCAGCAGCAAAATTGGTACAGGTTCGAATGAAAAACTGTTTTTT.

V is TRBV11-2 and J is TRBJ2-2, with 9 bases fitting TRBD1. The CDR3 loop spans 19 amino acids. The junction had 14 bases not matched to a gene; V was cut back by 2 bases and J by 4 bases. CDR1 and CDR2 (germline): SGHAT, FQNNGV. The CDR3 reads CASSLYDRGAGWATGELFF. As DNA, the CDR3 is TGTGCCAGCAGCTTATACGACAGGGGGGCGGGATGGGCCACCGGGGAGCTGTTTTTT.

This chain joins TRBV7-9 and TRBJ2-3; 8 nucleotides align to TRBD1. The germline V gene encodes CDR1 SEHNR and CDR2 FQNEAQ (reference sequence). CDR3 length equals 15 residues. V lost 4 bases, J lost 2 bases, and 5 bases stayed unmatched. The CDR3 region is CASSSTGGHTDTQYF. The DNA for the CDR3 is TGTGCCAGCAGCTCCACAGGGGGTCACACAGATACGCAGTATTTT.

The chain is built from TRBV12-3 or TRBV12-4 and TRBJ1-2; D is ambiguous. This CDR3 region has 12 residues. Trimming left V 8 bases short and J 5 bases short, with 12 bases between. The CDR3 sequence is CASGRGSYGYTF. The CDR3 DNA reads TGTGCCAGCGGACGCGGTTCTTATGGCTACACCTTC.

The chain links TRBV29-1 to TRBJ2-1; 10 nucleotides match TRBD2. V was pared by 3 bases and J by 4 bases, with 6 bases of the junction left unmatched. The CDR3 runs to 15 residues. Germline V CDR1 and CDR2: SQVTM, ANQGSEA. CDR3 residues: CSVEASGGFYNEQFF. The CDR3 DNA sequence: TGCAGCGTTGAGGCTAGCGGGGGTTTTTACAATGAGCAGTTCTTC.

This clonotype was seen just once. The chain is built from TRBV5-1 and TRBJ1-2; TRBD1 agrees at 8 bases. J was trimmed by 4 bases and V by 1 base; bases with no gene match: 9. The CDR3 consists of 16 residues. Germline V gene sequence: CDR1 SGHRS, CDR2 YFSETQ. The CDR3 reads CASSLYPGGDSYGYTF. Written as DNA, the CDR3 is TGCGCCAGCAGCTTGTACCCAGGGGGCGATTCCTATGGCTACACCTTC.

The genes are TRBV20-1 and TRBJ2-1; 9 bases are shared with TRBD2. With V trimmed by 4 bases and J by 5 bases, 6 bases remained unmatched. The CDR3 spans 14 residues. From germline, CDR1 is DFQATT and CDR2 SNEGSKA (reference sequence). Here the CDR3 DNA reads TGCAGTGCTAACCGACTAGCGGATAACAATGAGCAGTTCTTC. Amino acid sequence: CSANRLADNNEQFF.

The gene calls are TRBV6-1 and TRBJ1-2, with no clear D. CDR1 is MNHNS and CDR2 is SASEGT in the germline V gene. This CDR3 has 14 amino acids. Trimming pared 7 bases from V and 3 bases from J, leaving 15 bases between. The CDR3 region has the DNA TGTGCCAGCAAAAGGACGGTTGCCTACTATGGCTACACCTTC. This sequence encodes CASKRTVAYYGYTF.

This clonotype was seen a few times. This chain joins TRBV20-1 and TRBJ2-7; 8 nucleotides line up with TRBD1. This CDR3 has 16 amino acids. V shed 7 bases, J shed 4 bases, and the junction held 18 bases outside the gene matches. CDR1 DFQATT and CDR2 SNEGSKA come from the germline V gene (reference sequence). CDR3 DNA: TGCAGTGTACAAATTGCGGGGACAGGCTTCTTGTACGAGCAGTACTTC. Amino acids: CSVQIAGTGFLYEQYF.

The V and J genes are TRBV20-1 and TRBJ1-1; no reliable D call. V was pared by 0 bases and J by 1 base, with 12 bases between. The CDR3 contains 15 residues. Germline CDR1 and CDR2: DFQATT and SNEGSKA (reference sequence). The CDR3 DNA is TGCAGTGCTAGAGATTTCTTGACCCGGAACACTGAAGCTTTCTTT. It encodes CSARDFLTRNTEAFF.

The genes are TRBV9 and TRBJ2-2; 8 bases align to TRBD1. CDR1 and CDR2 from the germline V gene are SGDLS and YYNGEE. CDR3 size: 17 residues. The junction had 14 bases not matched to a gene; V was cut back by 3 bases and J by 7 bases. DNA of the CDR3: TGTGCCAGCAGCGCCTCCGGGACAGGAAATCTCGGCGGGGAGCTGTTTTTT. Protein: CASSASGTGNLGGELFF.

The chain couples TRBV9 to TRBJ2-1, with a possible D match to TRBD2 (5 bases). The V end lost 2 bases, the J end lost 5 bases, and 11 bases lay between the germline ends. This CDR3 has 14 residues. Germline CDR1 reads SGDLS; CDR2 reads YYNGEE. Here the CDR3 DNA reads TGTGCCAGCAGCGTGACTACCAATAACAATGAGCAGTTCTTC. This gives the protein CASSVTTNNNEQFF.

J is TRBJ2-1 and V is TRBV7-9, with a possible D match to TRBD2 (5 bases). Germline values: CDR1 SEHNR, CDR2 FQNEAQ (reference sequence). Trimming left V 6 bases short and J 0 bases short, with 18 bases between. This CDR3 is built from 17 residues. CDR3 nucleotide sequence: TGTGCCAGCAGGGTCGGCGGACGGGGTGGCTCCTACAATGAGCAGTTCTTC. As protein: CASRVGGRGGSYNEQFF.

This clonotype showed up just a few times. The chain uses TRBV5-1 and TRBJ2-5; possible D gene TRBD2, 6 bases. Trimming cost V 0 bases and J 2 bases, with 11 bases left between them. This CDR3 contains 15 residues. Germline lookup yields CDR1 SGHRS and CDR2 YFSETQ. In DNA form, the CDR3 reads TGCGCCAGCAGCTTGGGACTAGGCCCTCAAGAGACCCAGTACTTC. Residues: CASSLGLGPQETQYF. The full variable domain, with the rest looked up from reference TRBV5-1 and TRBJ2-5, is KAGVTQTPRYLIKTRGQQVTLSCSPISGHRSVSWYQQTPGQGLQFLFEYFSETQRNKGNFPGRFSGRQFSNSRSEMNVSTLELGDSALYLCASSLGLGPQETQYFGPGTRLLVL.

This clonotype was seen only a few times. The rearrangement links TRBV19 to TRBJ2-3, with 7 bases lining up with TRBD2. CDR3 length equals 15 residues. The V gene's germline CDR1 is LNHDA and CDR2 SQIVND (reference sequence). The junction had 13 bases not matched to a gene; V was cut back by 6 bases and J by 7 bases. The CDR3 loop reads CASRRLAAGGNTQYF. The CDR3 DNA reads as TGTGCCAGTAGGCGTCTAGCGGCTGGGGGAAATACGCAGTATTTT.

V usage is TRBV2 and J usage is TRBJ2-7; 9 nucleotides match TRBD1. The V segment lost 11 bases and the J segment 2 bases; nucleotides outside the gene matches: 7. CDR3 length: 13 residues. CDR1 SNHLY and CDR2 FYNNEI come from the germline V gene. The CDR3: CAGTRTGAYEQYF. Written as DNA, the CDR3 is TGTGCCGGGACAAGGACAGGGGCCTACGAGCAGTACTTC.

The chain employs TRBV4-2 and TRBJ2-3, with 7 nucleotides matching TRBD2. This CDR3 spans 17 amino acids. V gave up 10 bases and J gave up 2 bases; unmatched junction bases: 18. Germline-derived CDR1 and CDR2 are LGHNA and YNFKEQ. CDR3 sequence reads: CAMGPGGIGYFTDTQYF. CDR3 in DNA: TGTGCCATGGGCCCCGGGGGGATAGGGTATTTCACAGATACGCAGTATTTT.

The genes are TRBV9 and TRBJ2-1, with TRBD2 as a possible D gene (6 bases). V lost 3 bases and J 5 bases, leaving 15 bases between the germline ends. The CDR3 spans 15 residues. The germline V gene has CDR1 SGDLS and CDR2 YYNGEE. The CDR3 loop reads CASSGPGTLHNEQFF. CDR3 bases: TGTGCCAGCAGCGGTCCCGGGACTTTACACAATGAGCAGTTCTTC.